This T cell receptor (beta chain) was retrieved from a study of cytomegalovirus exposure and HLA in healthy donors. V lost 5 bases to trimming and J lost 1 base, with 15 bases between them. The germline CDR1 and CDR2 sequences are SEHNR and FQNEAQ (reference sequence). This CDR3 region has 16 residues. PCR was performed using 60 Vbeta and 13 Jbeta primers. Produced via immunoSEQ multiplex PCR; TCRdb's table is partial and in-frame only. In the table there are about 150,000 clones, roughly 80% of which are singletons. The receptor comes from a man aged 30 to 45 in good health and CMV-seropositive. Sequencing input: PBMCs. The genes are TRBV7-9 and TRBJ2-1; TRBD2 might be the D (5 bases). For the CDR3, the DNA is TGTGCCAGCAGCCCGAACAGCGGTGCGTCCTACAATGAGCAGTTCTTC. Its protein product is CASSPNSGASYNEQFF.